The rows below give T cell receptor beta chains drawn from one sample of a study of shared clonotypes between healthy human individuals. Produced via immunoSEQ multiplex PCR; TCRdb's table is partial and in-frame only. The sample has about 1.5 million clones; around 98% are singletons. Sequences were obtained from naive CD4+ T cells sorted from blood. Receptors were obtained from a man aged 25-45 years in good health. CDR3s include the opening cysteine and the closing phenylalanine or tryptophan. The order of the fields is J gene, V gene, CDR3 length, D gene, CDR3 DNA, CDR3 protein. The D gene is left open where the match is weak.

TRBJ2-7	TRBV4-3	16	TRBD2	TGCGCCAGCAGCCAAGATTTGGGACTAGCCTCCTACGAGCAGTACTTC	CASSQDLGLASYEQYF
TRBJ2-1	TRBV11-3	13	-	TGTGCCAGCAGCTTGGACGGATTCAATGAGCAGTTCTTC	CASSLDGFNEQFF
TRBJ2-7	TRBV6-5	14	-	TGTGCCAGCAGTATGATCCTCACTGCCTACGAGCAGTACTTC	CASSMILTAYEQYF
TRBJ1-5	TRBV7-7	13	-	TGTGCTAGCAGCTTAGGTGTGGATCAGCCCCAGCATTTT	CASSLGVDQPQHF
TRBJ1-5	TRBV28	12	TRBD1	TGTGCCAGCAGTTTTCCCGGACAGGGAAGGCATTTT	CASSFPGQGRHF
TRBJ2-7	TRBV9	13	-	TGTGCCAGCAGCGCCGGACAGGAGGGCGAGCAGTACTTC	CASSAGQEGEQYF
TRBJ2-1	TRBV19	15	TRBD2	TGTGCCAGTAGTTCGCATAGCGGGAACTACAATGAGCAGTTCTTC	CASSSHSGNYNEQFF
TRBJ2-6	TRBV19	15	-	TGTGCCAGTAGTATGAGTGTCTCTGGGGCCAACGTCCTGACTTTC	CASSMSVSGANVLTF
TRBJ2-7	TRBV4-3	16	-	TGCGCCAGCAGCCAAGTTCTCGGCGGAGCGGGCTACGAGCAGTACTTC	CASSQVLGGAGYEQYF
TRBJ2-1	TRBV28	15	TRBD2	TGTGCCAGCAGTTTATTCCGGGAGGGCGCAGGTGAGCAGTTCTTC	CASSLFREGAGEQFF
TRBJ2-2	TRBV5-4	16	TRBD2	TGTGCCAGCAGCCCTAGCGGGAGGAGGTCCGCCGGGGAGCTGTTTTTT	CASSPSGRRSAGELFF
TRBJ1-4	TRBV19	17	-	TGTGCCAGTAGTAAACCATTCCCGGGACGGGGTAATGAAAAACTGTTTTTT	CASSKPFPGRGNEKLFF
TRBJ2-7	TRBV9	11	-	TGTGCCAGCAGCGCGGACAGCGAGCAGTACTTC	CASSADSEQYF
TRBJ2-5	TRBV10-3	12	-	TGTGCCATCAAGCCAGGGGGGGAGACCCAGTACTTC	CAIKPGGETQYF
TRBJ1-5	TRBV19	19	-	TGTGCCAGTAGTAGCAGGAGCTCTACCCCATACCCCTTCAATCAGCCCCAGCATTTT	CASSSRSSTPYPFNQPQHF
TRBJ2-3	TRBV27	15	-	TGTGCCAGCAGTTTAAGTGGGTTAAGCACAGATACGCAGTATTTT	CASSLSGLSTDTQYF